This T cell receptor (beta chain) was sequenced during a study of blood T cells in healthy people across ages. Using a J-beta primer mix together with a sample-barcoded 5' primer, a second PCR was run for about 6 to 12 cycles. TCRdb independently ran MiXCR on the 5' RACE reads; one entry per CDR3 protein. This sample has roughly 680,000 distinct CDR3 sequences; 40% to 65% occur once, and the top ten carry less than 15%. The CDR3 covers 13 residues. Trimming took 5 bases from V and 4 from J, leaving 6 bases between them. The chain couples TRBV12-3 or TRBV12-4 to TRBJ2-6; D is unclear. Sequencing was done on a sample of blood. The TCR originated in a woman of 80 years or more in good health. The CDR3 sequence: CASSPGGANVLTF. In nucleotides, the CDR3 is TGTGCCAGCAGTCCTGGGGGGGCCAACGTCCTGACTTTC.